These 6 T cell receptor beta chains were sequenced from one sample in a study of tumour-infiltrating T cells in Burkitt lymphoma. Measured with immunoSEQ multiplex PCR; TCRdb has only the in-frame clones, and not every one. The sample yields some 15,000 clones, 70% to 80% seen once. Sequencing input: tumor tissue. The receptors shown here come from a human donor with diffuse large B-cell lymphoma.

The V gene is TRBV6-1, the J gene TRBJ1-3, with D hard to call. Trimming removed 1 base at V and 7 bases at J, with 5 bases between. Germline V gives CDR1 MNHNS, CDR2 SASEGT. This CDR3 contains 12 residues. The CDR3 loop is CASSEGWNTIYF. CDR3 nucleotides: TGTGCCAGCAGTGAAGGATGGAACACCATATATTTT.

This sequence joins TRBV4-3 and TRBJ1-4; weak D call: TRBD1 (5 bases). The CDR3 is 16 residues long. V gave up 0 bases and J gave up 2 bases, with 10 bases separating them. CDR1 and CDR2 (germline): LGHNA, YSLEER. Here the CDR3 reads CASSQDGAGTNEKLFF. CDR3 in DNA: TGCGCCAGCAGCCAAGATGGGGCTGGGACTAATGAAAAACTGTTTTTT.

The chain uses TRBV9 and TRBJ1-5; D is undetermined. The CDR3 is made up of 14 amino acids. V dropped 0 bases and J dropped 4 bases, with 8 bases sitting between them. Germline V gene lookup returns CDR1 SGDLS and CDR2 YYNGEE. CDR3 DNA sequence: TGTGCCAGCAGCGTAGAGGGTGGGAATCAGCCCCAGCATTTT. It translates to CASSVEGGNQPQHF.

This clone was counted between two and nine times. The chain combines TRBV7-9 with TRBJ2-3; D not resolved. This CDR3 has 13 amino acids. Germline lookup yields CDR1 SEHNR and CDR2 FQNEAQ (reference sequence). The V end was cut by 1 base, the J end by 6 bases, with 8 bases between. CDR3 DNA sequence: TGTGCCAGCAGCTTAGATATCGGGGATACGCAGTATTTT. Its protein product is CASSLDIGDTQYF.

The chain combines TRBV18 with TRBJ1-2; 10 nucleotides match TRBD1. The V gene's germline CDR1 is KGHSH and CDR2 LQKENI. The CDR3 extends over 14 amino acids. Unmatched junction bases numbered 8, after V lost 6 bases and J lost 7 bases. The CDR3 DNA reads TGTGCCAGCTCCCCCGGGACAGGGGAGGCTGGCTACACCTTC. This codes for CASSPGTGEAGYTF.

The chain uses TRBV4-2 and TRBJ2-7; D possibly corresponds to TRBD2 (6 bases). The germline gives CDR1 LGHNA, CDR2 YNFKEQ. CDR3 size: 16 residues. V lost 4 bases to trimming and J lost 0 bases, with 16 bases between them. CDR3 bases: TGTGCCAGCAGCCGAACCAGGGAGGCGAGCTCCTACGAGCAGTACTTC. Its translation: CASSRTREASSYEQYF.